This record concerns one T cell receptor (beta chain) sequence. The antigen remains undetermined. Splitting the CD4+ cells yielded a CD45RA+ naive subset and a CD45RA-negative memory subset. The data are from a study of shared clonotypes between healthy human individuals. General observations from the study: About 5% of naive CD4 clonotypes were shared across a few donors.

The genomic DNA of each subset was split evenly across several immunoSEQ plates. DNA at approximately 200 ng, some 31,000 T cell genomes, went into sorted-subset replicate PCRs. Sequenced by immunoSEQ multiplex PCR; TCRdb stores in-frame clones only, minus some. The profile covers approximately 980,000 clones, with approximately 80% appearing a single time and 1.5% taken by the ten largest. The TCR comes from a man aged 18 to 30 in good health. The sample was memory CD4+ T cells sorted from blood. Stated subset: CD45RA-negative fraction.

CDR3 bases: TGTGCCACCTCCACCCGGGGCTCCTACAATGAGCAGTTCTTC. This translates into CATSTRGSYNEQFF. The chain links TRBV6-6 to TRBJ2-1, with D possibly matching TRBD2 (5 bases). V was clipped by 10 bases and J by 0 bases, with 13 bases between them. Per germline, CDR1 MNHNY and CDR2 SVGAGI (reference sequence). The CDR3 spans 14 residues.